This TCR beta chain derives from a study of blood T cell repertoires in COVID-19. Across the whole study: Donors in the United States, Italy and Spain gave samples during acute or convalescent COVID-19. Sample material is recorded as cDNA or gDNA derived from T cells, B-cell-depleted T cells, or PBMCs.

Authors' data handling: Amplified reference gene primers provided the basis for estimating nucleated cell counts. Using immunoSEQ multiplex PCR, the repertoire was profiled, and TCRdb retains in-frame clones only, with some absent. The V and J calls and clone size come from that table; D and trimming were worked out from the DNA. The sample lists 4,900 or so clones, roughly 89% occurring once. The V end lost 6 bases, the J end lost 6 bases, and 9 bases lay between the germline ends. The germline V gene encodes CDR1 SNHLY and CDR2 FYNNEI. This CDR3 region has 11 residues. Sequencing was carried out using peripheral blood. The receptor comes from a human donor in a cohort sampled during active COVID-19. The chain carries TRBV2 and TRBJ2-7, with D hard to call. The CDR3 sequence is CASRLLREQYF. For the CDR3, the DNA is TGTGCCAGCAGGTTGCTACGCGAGCAGTACTTC.